One sample yielded the 31 T cell receptor beta chains listed below, sequenced in a study of T cell repertoires in cytomegalovirus infection. One entry per CDR3 protein results from TCRdb running MiXCR on the reads. The table shows about 400,000 distinct CDR3 sequences, with just under 35% occurring only once. Their antigens remain unidentified. The sequenced sample was cultured PBMCs, obtained from culture after CMV antigen stimulation. These TCRs come from a human donor in good health (CMV status not recorded). Some clones in this sample may be carry-over from other donors' samples.

This clonotype has more than one count but fewer than ten. The chain couples TRBV20-1 to TRBJ2-1; 8 nucleotides line up with TRBD2. With V trimmed by 5 bases and J by 9 bases, 12 bases remained unmatched. Germline loops: CDR1 DFQATT, CDR2 SNEGSKA (reference sequence). The length of the CDR3 is 14 residues. For the CDR3, the DNA is TGCAGTGCTTTCGACAGCGGGAGTAGAATTGAGCAGTTCTTC. This gives the protein CSAFDSGSRIEQFF.

This chain's CDR3 is CASSLLTGGPDNEQFF. CDR3 coding DNA: TGTGCCAGCAGCTTATTAACGGGAGGGCCAGACAATGAGCAGTTCTTC. The rearrangement uses TRBV7-6 and TRBJ2-1; 8 bases fit TRBD2. The CDR3 totals 16 residues. Unmatched junction bases numbered 8, after V lost 2 bases and J lost 5 bases. In germline, CDR1 is SGHVS, CDR2 FNYEAQ.

The V call is TRBV7-2, the J call TRBJ2-3; weak D call: TRBD2 (5 bases). This CDR3 is built from 14 residues. V was pared by 6 bases and J by 4 bases, with 14 bases between. Germline V gene lookup returns CDR1 SGHTA and CDR2 FQGNSA. CDR3 residues: CASRGLAVSDTQYF. In DNA, the CDR3 is TGTGCCAGCAGAGGTCTAGCTGTCTCAGATACGCAGTATTTT.

The V call is TRBV12-3 or TRBV12-4, the J call TRBJ2-1; the D gene is possibly TRBD2 (6 bases). This CDR3 region has 15 residues. The V end was cut by 5 bases, the J end by 0 bases, with 11 bases between. The CDR3, as DNA: TGTGCCAGCAGTGGCGGGGTTGGCTCCTACAATGAGCAGTTCTTC. This codes for CASSGGVGSYNEQFF.

CDR3 bases: TGTGCCAGCTCACCCGGGACTAGCGGGCGTTGGGTCTCTGGGGCCAACGTCCTGACTTTC. It codes for CASSPGTSGRWVSGANVLTF. This sequence joins TRBV18 and TRBJ2-6; 12 nucleotides line up with TRBD2. This CDR3 comprises 20 residues. The J segment lost 0 bases and the V segment lost 3 bases, leaving 9 bases of the junction unmatched. Germline V lookup: CDR1 KGHSH, CDR2 LQKENI.

This clonotype was found many times. The V and J genes are TRBV7-2 and TRBJ2-7; no clear D gene. V lost 3 bases, J lost 3 bases, and 12 bases lay in between. The CDR3 totals 14 residues. CDR1 and CDR2 from the germline V gene are SGHTA and FQGNSA. CDR3 nucleotide sequence: TGTGCCAGCAGCTTTTTGGCCGGAAGCTACGAGCAGTACTTC. Translating gives CASSFLAGSYEQYF.

The chain joins TRBV7-9 to TRBJ1-5; D is ambiguous. Germline assignment: CDR1 SEHNR and CDR2 FQNEAQ (reference sequence). The CDR3 spans 13 residues. Trimming cost V 1 base and J 8 bases, with 9 bases left between them. DNA for the CDR3: TGTGCCAGCAGCTTAGGTGGGGAGGAGCCCCAGCATTTT. It specifies CASSLGGEEPQHF.

The rearrangement links TRBV27 to TRBJ2-1; 9 bases align to TRBD2. V shed 2 bases and J 5 bases; nucleotides not matched to a gene: 7. Germline assignment: CDR1 MNHEY and CDR2 SMNVEV (reference sequence). The CDR3 is 16 amino acids. The CDR3 sequence is CASSLAAGGQDNEQFF. The CDR3 DNA reads as TGTGCCAGCAGTTTAGCGGCGGGAGGGCAAGACAATGAGCAGTTCTTC.

This clonotype appeared a few times. The chain combines TRBV7-3 with TRBJ2-5, with 8 bases matching TRBD1. Germline CDR1 SGHTA, CDR2 FQGTGA. The CDR3 totals 14 residues. With 4 bases clipped from V and 3 bases from J, the junction kept 4 bases outside the gene matches. CDR3 protein: CASSSSTGEETQYF. The CDR3 region has the DNA TGTGCCAGCAGCTCGTCGACAGGGGAAGAGACCCAGTACTTC.

The genes are TRBV28 and TRBJ1-5; D not resolved. CDR1 is MDHEN and CDR2 is SYDVKM in the germline V gene. This CDR3 contains 15 residues. V was clipped by 5 bases and J by 2 bases, with 13 bases between them. DNA of the CDR3: TGTGCCAGCAGTCCGGAATCTGGGGGCAATCAGCCCCAGCATTTT. This gives the protein CASSPESGGNQPQHF.

This clonotype was seen only a few times. The chain couples TRBV19 to TRBJ2-2, with 8 bases fitting TRBD1. CDR3 length equals 15 residues. Germline V gene lookup returns CDR1 LNHDA and CDR2 SQIVND (reference sequence). V gave up 8 bases and J gave up 5 bases; unmatched junction bases: 10. The CDR3 nucleotides read TGTGCCAGTCGCAGCCAGGGGGCCAGTACCGGGGAGCTGTTTTTT. This codes for CASRSQGASTGELFF.

This clonotype occurred a few times. The DNA for the CDR3 is TGTGCCAGCAGCTCCCGAGGGGACAGCGCCGATGGCTACACCTTC. Protein sequence: CASSSRGDSADGYTF. The rearrangement uses TRBV7-2 and TRBJ1-2; 7 nucleotides align to TRBD1. The CDR3 is made up of 15 amino acids. Trimming cost V 4 bases and J 6 bases; bases outside gene matches: 11. Germline V gene sequence: CDR1 SGHTA, CDR2 FQGNSA. Complete variable domain (other parts from reference TRBV7-2 and TRBJ1-2): GAGVSQSPSNKVTEKGKDVELRCDPISGHTALYWYRQSLGQGLEFLIYFQGNSAPDKSGLPSDRFSAERTGGSVSTLTIQRTQQEDSAVYLCASSSRGDSADGYTFGSGTRLTVV.

The chain links TRBV9 to TRBJ1-5, with 8 bases that match TRBD1. Trimming at V came to 2 bases and at J to 7 bases, leaving 8 bases not matched to a gene. Germline CDR1 is SGDLS and CDR2 is YYNGEE. There are 15 residues in the CDR3. CDR3 coding DNA: TGTGCCAGCAGCGTCGACCCAACAGGGGGACAGCCCCAGCATTTT. Protein: CASSVDPTGGQPQHF. Supplemented by reference TRBV9 and TRBJ1-5, the full variable domain reads DSGVTQTPKHLITATGQRVTLRCSPRSGDLSVYWYQQSLDQGLQFLIQYYNGEERAKGNILERFSAQQFPDLHSELNLSSLELGDSALYFCASSVDPTGGQPQHFGDGTRLSIL.

The chain links TRBV27 to TRBJ2-7; TRBD1 matches at 9 bases. V shed 3 bases, J shed 5 bases, and the junction held 2 bases outside the gene matches. The CDR3 runs to 13 residues. CDR1 and CDR2 (germline): MNHEY, SMNVEV (reference sequence). In DNA form, the CDR3 reads TGTGCCAGCAGTTTCGGGACAGGGAACGAGCAGTACTTC. It encodes CASSFGTGNEQYF.

J is TRBJ2-5 and V is TRBV28; D may match TRBD1 or TRBD2 (5 bases each). From germline, CDR1 is MDHEN and CDR2 SYDVKM. V was clipped by 2 bases and J by 4 bases, with 8 bases between them. The CDR3 is 13 residues long. The CDR3 is CASSLEGRETQYF. The CDR3 DNA follows: TGTGCCAGCAGTTTAGAGGGGAGAGAGACCCAGTACTTC. Full variable domain (remainder filled in from reference TRBV28 and TRBJ2-5): DVKVTQSSRYLVKRTGEKVFLECVQDMDHENMFWYRQDPGLGLRLIYFSYDVKMKEKGDIPEGYSVSREKKERFSLILESASTNQTSMYLCASSLEGRETQYFGPGTRLLVL.

The chain is built from TRBV7-2 and TRBJ2-5; TRBD1 is a possible D gene (5 bases). Germline V gene lookup returns CDR1 SGHTA and CDR2 FQGNSA. With 3 bases removed from V and 5 bases from J, the gap between germline ends came to 13 bases. CDR3 length: 14 residues. As DNA, the CDR3 is TGTGCCAGCAGCTTGACCAGGGTCAGCGAGACCCAGTACTTC. This encodes CASSLTRVSETQYF.

In its sample, this clonotype was seen a few times. This chain uses TRBV6-6 with TRBJ2-7, with D unclear. The V end lost 8 bases, the J end lost 6 bases, and 20 bases lay between the germline ends. Germline V lookup: CDR1 MNHNY, CDR2 SVGAGI (reference sequence). This CDR3 spans 14 amino acids. As DNA, the CDR3 is TGTGCCAGCCATACCGCCGATAGGCGAAGCGAGCAGTACTTC. Amino acids: CASHTADRRSEQYF.

V usage is TRBV7-2 and J usage is TRBJ2-7, with 7 bases matching TRBD2. Trimming removed 0 bases from V and 5 bases from J; junction bases left unmatched: 7. Germline V gives CDR1 SGHTA, CDR2 FQGNSA. CDR3 length equals 15 residues. CDR3: CASSLAPGTMNEQYV. The CDR3 coding sequence is TGTGCCAGCAGCTTAGCGCCCGGGACTATGAACGAGCAGTACGTC.

This sequence joins TRBV7-9 and TRBJ2-7; 9 positions match TRBD2. The CDR3 is made up of 15 amino acids. The V and J ends lost 5 bases and 0 bases, in that order; junction bases with no gene match: 5. Germline V CDR1 and CDR2: SEHNR, FQNEAQ (reference sequence). Here the CDR3 DNA reads TGTGCCAGCAGCCGAGGTAGCGGGGGCTCCTACGAGCAGTACGTC. It specifies CASSRGSGGSYEQYV.

The chain recombines TRBV11-2 with TRBJ2-2, with 11 bases that match TRBD2. The length of the CDR3 is 18 residues. Germline V gene sequence: CDR1 SGHAT, CDR2 FQNNGV. V lost 5 bases and J lost 4; bases outside the gene matches: 12. Written as DNA, the CDR3 is TGTGCCAGCAGCATAATTAGCGGGAGGGCCTTAATCACCGGGGAGCTGTTTTTT. This encodes CASSIISGRALITGELFF. The full variable domain, rest sourced from reference TRBV11-2 and TRBJ2-2, is EAGVAQSPRYKIIEKRQSVAFWCNPISGHATLYWYQQILGQGPKLLIQFQNNGVVDDSQLPKDRFSAERLKGVDSTLKIQPAKLEDSAVYLCASSIISGRALITGELFFGEGSRLTVL.

This chain uses TRBV7-2 with TRBJ2-7, with a possible D match to TRBD2 (6 bases). The CDR3 consists of 16 residues. CDR1 and CDR2 (germline): SGHTA, FQGNSA. V was shortened by 0 bases and J by 2 bases, with 14 bases between the two germline ends. The CDR3 protein is CASSLAPPGAPYEQYF. CDR3 bases: TGTGCCAGCAGCTTAGCGCCGCCGGGAGCCCCCTACGAGCAGTACTTC. The variable domain in full, with the rest retrieved from reference TRBV7-2 and TRBJ2-7, is GAGVSQSPSNKVTEKGKDVELRCDPISGHTALYWYRQSLGQGLEFLIYFQGNSAPDKSGLPSDRFSAERTGGSVSTLTIQRTQQEDSAVYLCASSLAPPGAPYEQYFGPGTRLTVT.

This chain uses TRBV19 with TRBJ1-2; TRBD1 aligns across 8 bases. Trimming at V came to 3 bases and at J to 2 bases, leaving 11 bases not matched to a gene. Per germline, CDR1 LNHDA and CDR2 SQIVND (reference sequence). This CDR3 region has 17 residues. The DNA of the CDR3 is TGTGCCAGTAGTATTACGACCTTAGGACAGGGAAACTATGGCTACACCTTC. This translates into CASSITTLGQGNYGYTF.

This clonotype was detected many times. The genes are TRBV9 and TRBJ2-5, with 13 bases lining up with TRBD2. The trim removed 4 bases at V and 3 bases at J, leaving 6 bases unmatched. The CDR3 extends over 16 amino acids. CDR1 is SGDLS, CDR2 YYNGEE, per germline. In DNA form, the CDR3 reads TGTGCCAGCAGCAAACAGGGACTAGCGGGAAAAGAGACCCAGTACTTC. Translating gives CASSKQGLAGKETQYF.

This sequence joins TRBV7-9 and TRBJ1-1, with TRBD1 as a possible D gene (6 bases). The V end was cut by 7 bases, the J end by 1 base, with 13 bases between. CDR1 is SEHNR, CDR2 FQNEAQ, per germline (reference sequence). The CDR3 totals 14 residues. The CDR3 loop is CASNNRGQNTEAFF. The CDR3 DNA sequence: TGTGCCAGCAACAACCGGGGGCAGAACACTGAAGCTTTCTTT. The full variable domain, with the rest looked up from reference TRBV7-9 and TRBJ1-1, is DTGVSQNPRHKITKRGQNVTFRCDPISEHNRLYWYRQTLGQGPEFLTYFQNEAQLEKSRLLSDRFSAERPKGSFSTLEIQRTEQGDSAMYLCASNNRGQNTEAFFGQGTRLTVV.

This clonotype has only a few counts. The CDR3 reads CASSSGGYEKLFF. The CDR3, as DNA: TGTGCCAGCAGTTCAGGGGGATACGAAAAACTGTTTTTT. The V and J genes are TRBV27 and TRBJ1-4; 7 nucleotides align to TRBD1. Germline V gene data show CDR1 as MNHEY and CDR2 as SMNVEV (reference sequence). The V gene end was trimmed by 4 bases and the J gene end by 8 bases; junction bases not matched to a gene: 4. The CDR3 runs to 13 residues.

V is TRBV6-2 or TRBV6-3 and J is TRBJ1-2, with D unclear. V was trimmed by 6 bases and J by 8 bases, leaving 16 bases between them. The V gene's germline CDR1 is MNHEY and CDR2 SVGEGT. CDR3 length equals 13 residues. CDR3: CASRDGPGFGYTF. Written as DNA, the CDR3 is TGTGCCAGCAGGGACGGGCCTGGATTCGGCTACACCTTC.

The chain has TRBV6-2 or TRBV6-3 and TRBJ2-2, with 8 nucleotides matching TRBD2. After removal of 5 bases from V and 2 bases from J, the junction contained 10 bases not matched to a gene. Germline CDR1 reads MNHEY; CDR2 reads SVGEGT. The CDR3 covers 17 residues. The CDR3 loop is CASSLILAGGNTGELFF. The DNA of the CDR3 is TGTGCCAGCAGTCTAATCTTGGCGGGAGGTAACACCGGGGAGCTGTTTTTT.

The J gene is TRBJ2-1, the V gene TRBV29-1; D might be TRBD1 or TRBD2, each matching 5 bases. In germline, CDR1 is SQVTM, CDR2 ANQGSEA. The CDR3 sequence is 14 residues long. V gave up 4 bases and J gave up 0 bases, with 10 bases separating them. DNA for the CDR3: TGCAGCGTTGGAAGGGGAGTCTCCTACAATGAGCAGTTCTTC. It specifies CSVGRGVSYNEQFF.

The chain combines TRBV4-2 with TRBJ1-1, with D unclear. CDR3 size: 16 residues. CDR1 and CDR2 from the germline V gene are LGHNA and YNFKEQ. V was pared by 2 bases and J by 2 bases, with 15 bases between. The CDR3 DNA reads TGTGCCAGCAGCCAACGCACAGAGCTACCTAACACTGAAGCTTTCTTT. Translation: CASSQRTELPNTEAFF.

This chain links TRBV2 with TRBJ1-5; 10 bases fit TRBD1. The ends lost 9 bases at V and 3 bases at J; junction bases unmatched: 8. The CDR3 runs 15 residues. CDR1 and CDR2 from the germline V gene are SNHLY and FYNNEI. The CDR3 here is CASIGDRGHNQPQHF. In DNA, the CDR3 is TGTGCCAGTATCGGGGACAGGGGCCACAATCAGCCCCAGCATTTT.

V is TRBV7-2 and J is TRBJ1-5; D is perhaps TRBD1 (6 bases). V lost 4 bases, J lost 4 bases, and 14 bases lay in between. This CDR3 has 15 amino acids. Germline V gene sequence: CDR1 SGHTA, CDR2 FQGNSA. CDR3 in amino acids: CASSSSGGANQPQHF. Written as DNA, the CDR3 is TGTGCCAGCAGCTCGTCTGGGGGGGCGAATCAGCCCCAGCATTTT. Based on the CDR3 plus reference TRBV7-2 and TRBJ1-5, the full variable domain is GAGVSQSPSNKVTEKGKDVELRCDPISGHTALYWYRQSLGQGLEFLIYFQGNSAPDKSGLPSDRFSAERTGGSVSTLTIQRTQQEDSAVYLCASSSSGGANQPQHFGDGTRLSIL.